The clone carrying this T cell receptor beta chain was detected only a few times. The antigen is undetermined. Assay used: immunoSEQ multiplex PCR; TCRdb lists only in-frame clones, some missing. The sample holds tens of thousands of clones, and no clone turns up only once. The data derive from a study of T cells after posttransplantation cyclophosphamide. Findings and limits, study-wide: After PTCy, TRB diversity resembled that of CNI/methotrexate controls.

The V gene end was trimmed by 3 bases and the J gene end by 5 bases; junction bases not matched to a gene: 8. This CDR3 has 15 amino acids. Germline loops: CDR1 MNHEY, CDR2 SMNVEV (reference sequence). The chain links TRBV27 to TRBJ2-5, with 8 positions matching TRBD1. Specimen: PBMCs. This sequence was found in a woman aged 30 to 39 in good health and a related stem cell transplant donor. CDR3 amino acids: CASSLLTGGRETQYF. CDR3 DNA sequence: TGTGCCAGCAGTTTGTTAACAGGGGGTAGGGAGACCCAGTACTTC.